The 16 T cell receptor beta chains below all came from one sample that was sequenced in a study of neurological immune-mediated disorders (dated by TCRdb to about 2019). The time point label of this sample denotes: longitudinal time-point 2. Libraries were made using 5' RACE. The run used an Illumina HiSeq 2500. TCRdb reworked the public reads: Q25 trimming with fastp, MiXCR clone assembly, productive beta chains retained. Rows merge per CDR3 protein into single entries with the most common DNA and genes. This sample has 70,000 to 95,000 distinct CDR3 sequences in its table, and less than 15% of those were observed once. Clones ranked in the top ten supply around 5% of the sample. Sequencing was performed on PBMCs. Every receptor here comes from a female donor with HTLV-1-associated myelopathy (HAM/TSP).

This clonotype appeared many times. This rearrangement joins TRBV24-1 to TRBJ2-3; no clear D gene. Per germline, CDR1 KGHDR and CDR2 SFDVKD. This CDR3 region has 13 residues. With 6 bases removed from V and 4 bases from J, the gap between germline ends came to 10 bases. The CDR3 nucleotides read TGTGCCACCAGTTCGTCTCGGGCAGATACGCAGTATTTT. Encoded protein: CATSSSRADTQYF.

In this sample, this clonotype turned up many times. The rearrangement joins TRBV5-1 to TRBJ1-1; D possibly corresponds to TRBD1 (5 bases). Germline CDR1 SGHRS, CDR2 YFSETQ. This CDR3 has 14 residues. The germline V and J ends were trimmed by 4 bases and 1 base, with 11 bases remaining between them. The CDR3 reads CASSQGQPNTEAFF. Written as DNA, the CDR3 is TGCGCCAGCAGCCAAGGACAACCGAACACTGAAGCTTTCTTT. The whole variable domain, filled in from reference TRBV5-1 and TRBJ1-1, reads KAGVTQTPRYLIKTRGQQVTLSCSPISGHRSVSWYQQTPGQGLQFLFEYFSETQRNKGNFPGRFSGRQFSNSRSEMNVSTLELGDSALYLCASSQGQPNTEAFFGQGTRLTVV.

This clonotype was counted many times. This rearrangement joins TRBV2 to TRBJ2-7; 8 bases map to TRBD2. V was pared by 4 bases and J by 0 bases, with 8 bases of the junction left unmatched. CDR3 length: 16 residues. CDR1 is SNHLY, CDR2 FYNNEI, per germline. This chain's CDR3 is CASSAIAGRSSYEQYF. CDR3 coding DNA: TGTGCCAGCAGTGCCATAGCGGGGCGGAGCTCCTACGAGCAGTACTTC.

A remark on this clonotype: This may be a read error, as it is one base from a much larger clone. The chain recombines TRBV5-1 with TRBJ1-5, with D hard to call. The germline V and J ends were trimmed by 0 bases and 12 bases, with 10 bases remaining between them. Germline V lookup: CDR1 SGHRS, CDR2 YFSETQ. This CDR3 region has 12 residues. As DNA, the CDR3 is TGCGCCAGCAGCTTGGACGGCCGGCACCAGCATTTT. Its protein is CASSLDGRHQHF.

This clonotype was seen many times. The rearrangement links TRBV5-1 to TRBJ1-1, with 8 bases matching TRBD1. This CDR3 has 15 residues. Germline V gene data show CDR1 as SGHRS and CDR2 as YFSETQ. The junction had 1 base not matched to a gene; V was cut back by 0 bases and J by 0 bases. The DNA of the CDR3 is TGCGCCAGCAGCTTGGACAGGGGGATGAACACTGAAGCTTTCTTT. Translating it yields CASSLDRGMNTEAFF.

This clonotype came up many times. This chain uses TRBV5-1 with TRBJ2-3; possibly TRBD1 or TRBD2 for D (5 bases each). The V and J ends lost 3 bases and 6 bases respectively, with 17 bases between them. CDR3 length equals 15 residues. From germline, CDR1 is SGHRS and CDR2 YFSETQ. In nucleotides, the CDR3 is TGCGCCAGCAGCTCCACCGGGACCGCCGGGGATACGCAGTATTTT. Its translation is CASSSTGTAGDTQYF.

This clonotype was detected ten times or more. This chain links TRBV6-1 with TRBJ1-1; a weak D match, TRBD1 (5 bases). With 1 base removed from V and 8 bases from J, the gap between germline ends came to 11 bases. Germline CDR1 and CDR2: MNHNS and SASEGT. This CDR3 region has 13 residues. The chain's CDR3 is CASSEGGAYEAFF. CDR3 DNA: TGTGCCAGCAGTGAAGGAGGGGCCTACGAAGCTTTCTTT.

This clonotype was seen repeatedly, ten times or more. J is TRBJ1-6 and V is TRBV11-2; the match to TRBD1 covers 7 bases. Germline CDR1 SGHAT, CDR2 FQNNGV. The CDR3 totals 15 residues. V lost 1 base to trimming and J lost 8 bases; unmatched junction nucleotides: 5. CDR3 region: CASSLVPGGDSPLHF. The CDR3 DNA sequence: TGTGCCAGCAGCTTAGTCCCAGGGGGAGATTCACCCCTCCACTTT.

This clonotype was found a few times. The V and J genes are TRBV28 and TRBJ2-2; D not resolved. CDR3 size: 14 residues. V was pared by 2 bases and J by 0 bases, with 4 bases between. Germline V gives CDR1 MDHEN, CDR2 SYDVKM. The CDR3 DNA follows: TGTGCCAGCAGTTTAGTTGCGAACACCGGGGAGCTGTTTTTT. This translates into CASSLVANTGELFF.

In its sample, this clonotype was seen many times. The chain joins TRBV5-1 to TRBJ2-3; D gene uncertain. V dropped 4 bases and J dropped 4 bases, with 10 bases sitting between them. CDR3 size: 13 residues. CDR1 is SGHRS, CDR2 YFSETQ, per germline. CDR3 protein: CASSRAPPDTQYF. CDR3 DNA: TGCGCCAGCAGCAGGGCTCCGCCAGATACGCAGTATTTT.

V gene TRBV30 combines with J gene TRBJ2-7; no clear D. The V gene's germline CDR1 is GTSNPN and CDR2 SVGIG (reference sequence). This CDR3 has 13 residues. The V end lost 1 base, the J end lost 4 bases, and 11 bases lay between the germline ends. CDR3 sequence reads: CAWSGPLMYEQYF. The CDR3 DNA sequence: TGTGCCTGGAGTGGCCCCCTTATGTACGAGCAGTACTTC.

The chain carries TRBV5-1 and TRBJ2-3; 16 positions agree with TRBD2. The V segment lost 5 bases and the J segment 14 bases; nucleotides outside the gene matches: 11. Germline V gene lookup returns CDR1 SGHRS and CDR2 YFSETQ. This CDR3 spans 15 amino acids. The CDR3 DNA reads as TGCGCCAGCAGTTCCCCGGGACTAGCGGGGGGGCGGCTGTATTTT. Its translation is CASSSPGLAGGRLYF. Drawing the rest from reference TRBV5-1 and TRBJ2-3, the complete variable domain is KAGVTQTPRYLIKTRGQQVTLSCSPISGHRSVSWYQQTPGQGLQFLFEYFSETQRNKGNFPGRFSGRQFSNSRSEMNVSTLELGDSALYLCASSSPGLAGGRLYFGPGTRLTVL.

A word on this clonotype: One end of the junction does not line up with germline, which may come from a read error. The chain carries TRBV10-3 and TRBJ2-1; tentatively, D is TRBD2 (5 bases). The germline gives CDR1 ENHRY, CDR2 SYGVKD. The CDR3 contains 13 residues. The CDR3 loop is CTIKNEGLDEQFF. The CDR3 DNA sequence: TGTACCATCAAAAACGAGGGCTTAGATGAGCAGTTCTTC.

There are many counts of this clonotype. The chain employs TRBV11-2 and TRBJ2-1; unclear D gene. The ends were cut back, 0 bases at V and 7 bases at J, with 7 bases in the middle. Germline V lookup: CDR1 SGHAT, CDR2 FQNNGV. The CDR3 covers 13 residues. CDR3 sequence: CASSLDRVNEQFF. CDR3 coding DNA: TGTGCCAGCAGCTTAGATCGAGTGAATGAGCAGTTCTTC.

A remark on this clonotype: Without the conserved terminal phenylalanine or tryptophan, this CDR3 likely stems from a read error. The rearrangement uses TRBV5-1 and TRBJ2-1; TRBD2 matches 8 bases. This CDR3 region has 16 residues. Germline V CDR1 and CDR2: SGHRS, YFSETQ. The CDR3 reads CASSFLAGGSYNEQFL. Here the CDR3 DNA reads TGTGCCAGCAGCTTCCTTGCGGGGGGATCCTACAATGAGCAGTTCTTA.

The V call is TRBV12-3 or TRBV12-4, the J call TRBJ1-2; no clear D. CDR3 length: 16 amino acids. Deletions cut 2 bases from V and 5 bases from J, with 18 bases between. The CDR3 is CASSLRTGCEEYGYTF. Written as DNA, the CDR3 is TGTGCCAGCAGTTTACGGACGGGGTGCGAAGAATATGGCTACACCTTC.